This TCR beta chain emerged from a study of cytomegalovirus exposure and HLA in healthy donors. The study's findings and limits: For most subjects, TCR beta sequences were reported to predict HLA-A and HLA-B alleles with accuracy.

With 60 Vbeta and 13 Jbeta primers, the PCR was carried out. Data came from immunoSEQ multiplex PCR; TCRdb stores just in-frame clones and leaves some out. The sample shows 200,000 to 250,000 clones, roughly 70% of them seen only once. The germline gives CDR1 SGHAT, CDR2 FQNNGV. V lost 5 bases and J 0 bases, leaving 11 bases between the germline ends. This CDR3 region has 15 residues. Healthy bone marrow donors supplied every sample. About this clone: The target antigen is unknown.

The chain uses TRBV11-2 and TRBJ2-1, with D perhaps TRBD2 (6 bases). The source of this sequence is a woman aged 25 to 39 in good health and CMV-seronegative. Sequencing used PBMCs. The CDR3 DNA reads as TGTGCCAGCAGCGGGGGACTGAGCTCCTACAATGAGCAGTTCTTC. It yields the protein CASSGGLSSYNEQFF.